These 4 T cell receptor beta chains were sequenced from one sample in a study of shared clonotypes between healthy human individuals (dated by TCRdb to 2018 to 2021). Library generation was performed with the immunoSEQ multiplex PCR assay. Not all clones reach the TCRdb copy of this immuneACCESS table, which keeps in-frame sequences only. Checked studies attribute under half of the gap to unresolved V genes and leave the rest unexplained. This sample gives 650,000 to 800,000 clones in total; 55% to 75% of them show up just once. The biggest ten clones account for around 1.8% of the sample. Sequencing input: memory CD4+ T cells sorted from blood. In the paper's terms, the cell subset or site label means: CD45RA-negative fraction. Receptors were obtained from a woman aged 25 to 39 in good health.

The genes are TRBV25-1 and TRBJ2-1; 7 bases map to TRBD1. After removal of 4 bases from V and 6 bases from J, the junction contained 9 bases not matched to a gene. CDR1 MGHDK and CDR2 SYGVNS come from the germline V gene. The CDR3 has 15 amino acids. DNA of the CDR3: TGTGCCAGCAGTGTCACAGGGGTGAGGGCCAATGAGCAGTTCTTC. Translated, it gives CASSVTGVRANEQFF. The variable domain in full, with the rest retrieved from reference TRBV25-1 and TRBJ2-1, is EADIYQTPRYLVIGTGKKITLECSQTMGHDKMYWYQQDPGMELHLIHYSYGVNSTEKGDLSSESTVSRIRTEHFPLTLESARPSHTSQYLCASSVTGVRANEQFFGPGTRLTVL.

The chain employs TRBV30 and TRBJ2-3, with 7 nucleotides matching TRBD2. CDR1 is GTSNPN and CDR2 is SVGIG in the germline V gene (reference sequence). The CDR3 totals 12 residues. The CDR3 bases are TGTGCTCGGCGGGAGTCCGCAGATACGCAGTATTTT. It is translated as CARRESADTQYF.

The J gene is TRBJ1-5, the V gene TRBV18, with D tentatively TRBD1 (6 bases). The V and J ends lost 4 bases and 0 bases respectively, with 16 bases between them. Germline CDR1 is KGHSH and CDR2 is LQKENI. The CDR3 totals 17 residues. The CDR3 reads CASSRGGTSLSNQPQHF. The CDR3 DNA follows: TGTGCCAGCTCACGGGGTGGGACATCCCTTAGCAATCAGCCCCAGCATTTT.

The chain employs TRBV6-6 and TRBJ2-5; maybe TRBD1 (6 bases). The CDR3 is 13 residues long. Per germline, CDR1 MNHNY and CDR2 SVGAGI (reference sequence). The V end was cut by 4 bases, the J end by 11 bases, with 17 bases between. CDR3 coding DNA: TGTGCCAGCAGTTCGGGACACCTTCGAGAGCAGTACTTC. Amino acid sequence: CASSSGHLREQYF.